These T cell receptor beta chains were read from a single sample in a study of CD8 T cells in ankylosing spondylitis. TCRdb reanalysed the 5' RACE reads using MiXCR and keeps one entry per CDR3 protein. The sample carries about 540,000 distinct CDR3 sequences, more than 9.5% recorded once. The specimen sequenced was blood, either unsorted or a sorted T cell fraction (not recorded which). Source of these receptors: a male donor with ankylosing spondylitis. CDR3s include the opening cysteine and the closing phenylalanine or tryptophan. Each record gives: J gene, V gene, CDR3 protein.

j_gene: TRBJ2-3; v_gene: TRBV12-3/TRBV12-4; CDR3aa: CASSAKREGTDTQYF
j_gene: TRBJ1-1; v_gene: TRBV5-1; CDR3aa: CATKGGAAEAFF
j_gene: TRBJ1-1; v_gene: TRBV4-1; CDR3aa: CASSQEKGRGNTEAFF
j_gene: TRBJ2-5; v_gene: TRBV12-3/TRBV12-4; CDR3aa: CATAIGSQETQYF
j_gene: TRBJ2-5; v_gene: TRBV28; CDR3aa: CASSWGLAGGPETQYF
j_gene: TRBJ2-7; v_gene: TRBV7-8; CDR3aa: CASSPSVGRAEQYF
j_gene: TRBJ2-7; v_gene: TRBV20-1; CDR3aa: CSAPGQGPYEQYF
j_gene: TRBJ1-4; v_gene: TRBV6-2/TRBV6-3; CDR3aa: CASSYSGSGLSEKLFF
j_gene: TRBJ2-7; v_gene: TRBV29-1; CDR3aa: CSVERGAEQYF
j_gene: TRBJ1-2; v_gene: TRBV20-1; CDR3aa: CSAVTANYGYTF
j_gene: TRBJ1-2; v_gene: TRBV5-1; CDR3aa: CASSFNPKINYGYTF
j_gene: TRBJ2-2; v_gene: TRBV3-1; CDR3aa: CASSRRGTSGSAGELFF
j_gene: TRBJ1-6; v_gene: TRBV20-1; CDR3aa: CSARSDAYNSPLHF
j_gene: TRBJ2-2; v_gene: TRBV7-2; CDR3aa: CASSPKDSWTGELFF
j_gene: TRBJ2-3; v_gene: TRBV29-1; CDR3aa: CSVEAASGGDTQYF
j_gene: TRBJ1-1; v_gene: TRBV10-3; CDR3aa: CAISGYRGTEAFF
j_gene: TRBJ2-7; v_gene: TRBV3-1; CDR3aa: CASSLLEPRSEQYF
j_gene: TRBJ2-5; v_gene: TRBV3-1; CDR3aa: CASSQVKASETQYF
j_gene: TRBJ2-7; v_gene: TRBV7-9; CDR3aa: CASSSRVTSYEQYF
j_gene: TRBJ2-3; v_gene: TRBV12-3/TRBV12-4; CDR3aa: CASSPRDTELPDTQYF
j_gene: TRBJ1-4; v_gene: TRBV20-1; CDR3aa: CSARPTTAGGWEKLFF
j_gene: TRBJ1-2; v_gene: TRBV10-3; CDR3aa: CAISDNWDYGYTF
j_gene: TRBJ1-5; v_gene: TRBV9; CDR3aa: CASSVGIENQPQHF
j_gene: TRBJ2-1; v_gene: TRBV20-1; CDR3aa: CSARGGSASYNEQFF
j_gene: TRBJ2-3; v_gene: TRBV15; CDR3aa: CATSRGDPTDTQYF
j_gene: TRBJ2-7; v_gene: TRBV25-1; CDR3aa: CASSEWGRGGSEQYF
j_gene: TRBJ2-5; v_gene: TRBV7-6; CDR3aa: CASVLVRSYQETQYF
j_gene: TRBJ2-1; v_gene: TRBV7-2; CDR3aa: CASSLRNEQFF
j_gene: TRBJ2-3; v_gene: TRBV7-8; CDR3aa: CASSFGASTDTQYF
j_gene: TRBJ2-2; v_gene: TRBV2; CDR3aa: CASEKRTNTGELFF
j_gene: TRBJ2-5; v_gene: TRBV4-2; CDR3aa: CASSQVGLARGETQYF
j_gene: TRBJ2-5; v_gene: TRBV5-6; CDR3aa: CASSLIQGILYQETQYF
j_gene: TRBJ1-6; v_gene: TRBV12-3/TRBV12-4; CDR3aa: CASSLSRQGTEPLHF
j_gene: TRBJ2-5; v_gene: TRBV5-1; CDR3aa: CASSLALGQGVTQYF
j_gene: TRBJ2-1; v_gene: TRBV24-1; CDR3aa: CATSDFTHYNEQFF
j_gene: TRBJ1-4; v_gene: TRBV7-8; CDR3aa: CASSLDGGANEKLFF
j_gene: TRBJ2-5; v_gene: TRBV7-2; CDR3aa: CASSLYAGGRVETQYF
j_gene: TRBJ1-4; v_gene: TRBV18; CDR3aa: CASSPTGTGLDEKLFF
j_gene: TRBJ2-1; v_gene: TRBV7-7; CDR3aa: CASSPYRGQNEQFF
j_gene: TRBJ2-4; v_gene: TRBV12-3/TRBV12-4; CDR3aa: CASSSLKVAGVDKNIQYF